Shown below are 21 T cell receptor beta chains from a single sample sequenced in a study of blood T cells in healthy people across ages. A second about 6 to 12 cycle PCR used barcoded and J-beta primers. TCRdb re-derived calls from the 5' RACE reads in MiXCR, one entry per CDR3 protein. The sample has roughly 1.7 million distinct CDR3 sequences, about 35% seen once. Sequenced input: blood. These TCRs come from a woman aged 25-40 years in good health.

The chain is built from TRBV7-9 and TRBJ2-4, with 8 bases matching TRBD2. This CDR3 is built from 14 residues. Per the germline V gene, CDR1 is SEHNR and CDR2 is FQNEAQ (reference sequence). J was trimmed by 5 bases and V by 2 bases; bases with no gene match: 2. The CDR3 DNA reads as TGTGCCAGCAGCTTACTAGCGGGCGAAAACATTCAGTACTTC. Translated, it gives CASSLLAGENIQYF.

The chain uses TRBV5-1 and TRBJ2-1; TRBD2 matches 14 bases. This CDR3 is built from 16 residues. J was trimmed by 8 bases and V by 4 bases; bases with no gene match: 8. Germline assignment: CDR1 SGHRS and CDR2 YFSETQ. CDR3 nucleotides: TGCGCCAGCAGCCTCCAACTGACTAGCGGGAGGGATGAGCAGTTCTTC. Its translation is CASSLQLTSGRDEQFF.

The chain joins TRBV24-1 to TRBJ2-7; maybe TRBD1 (6 bases). There are 15 residues in the CDR3. The V end was cut by 4 bases, the J end by 3 bases, with 15 bases between. Germline V CDR1 and CDR2: KGHDR, SFDVKD. DNA for the CDR3: TGTGCCACCAGTGACTCGCAGGGGCACTTCTACGAGCAGTACTTC. It codes for CATSDSQGHFYEQYF.

As regards this clonotype: A much larger clone differs by one base, so this may be a read error. This chain uses TRBV29-1 with TRBJ2-5, with D possibly being TRBD2 (6 bases). The J call may be wrong; the DNA end is better matched by TRBJ2-7. This CDR3 is 12 amino acids long. Looked up from germline, CDR1 is SQVTM and CDR2 is ANQGSEA. CDR3 sequence: CSVLSGPHEQYF. DNA of the CDR3: TGCAGCGTTCTGAGCGGGCCCCACGAGCAGTACTTC.

The DNA of the CDR3 is TGCAGTGCTAGTCTGGGGTCCACTAACTATGGCTACACCTTC. As protein: CSASLGSTNYGYTF. This chain connects TRBV20-1 to TRBJ1-2; D is undetermined. Germline V gives CDR1 DFQATT, CDR2 SNEGSKA (reference sequence). The CDR3 is 14 amino acids. Trimming took off 3 bases at V and 0 bases at J, with 11 bases between the two ends.

V usage is TRBV18 and J usage is TRBJ2-7; no firm D call. Germline values: CDR1 KGHSH, CDR2 LQKENI. Trimming shortened V by 1 base and J by 0 bases, and 13 bases separated the two germline ends. CDR3 length equals 16 residues. The CDR3: CASSPLGSTSSYEQYF. CDR3 nucleotides: TGTGCCAGCTCACCACTGGGCTCGACGAGCTCCTACGAGCAGTACTTC. The complete variable domain, with remaining parts taken from reference TRBV18 and TRBJ2-7, reads NAGVMQNPRHLVRRRGQEARLRCSPMKGHSHVYWYRQLPEEGLKFMVYLQKENIIDESGMPKERFSAEFPKEGPSILRIQQVVRGDSAAYFCASSPLGSTSSYEQYFGPGTRLTVT.

The gene calls are TRBV7-9 and TRBJ2-3; TRBD1 might be the D (6 bases). The V gene lost 5 bases and the J gene lost 4 bases, with 16 bases spanning the gap. Per germline, CDR1 SEHNR and CDR2 FQNEAQ (reference sequence). The CDR3 consists of 15 residues. In DNA, the CDR3 is TGTGCCAGCAGCCTTAGTCAGGGGAGCCCAGATACGCAGTATTTT. Its protein product is CASSLSQGSPDTQYF.

The CDR3 bases are TGTGCCAGCAGCTCTCAGGGAGGTCGTCGTCAGCCCCAGCATTTT. Translated, it gives CASSSQGGRRQPQHF. The genes are TRBV12-3 or TRBV12-4 and TRBJ1-5; D might be TRBD1 (5 bases). CDR3 size: 15 residues. V lost 6 bases to trimming and J lost 6 bases, with 18 bases between them.

This clonotype was seen a few times. J is TRBJ2-5 and V is TRBV10-3; perhaps TRBD2 as D (5 bases). V dropped 0 bases and J dropped 2 bases, with 13 bases sitting between them. This CDR3 contains 16 residues. From germline, CDR1 is ENHRY and CDR2 SYGVKD. This CDR3 reads CAISESFARGQETQYF. The CDR3 bases are TGTGCCATCAGTGAGTCGTTTGCCCGGGGTCAAGAGACCCAGTACTTC.

This clonotype showed up many times. The gene calls are TRBV5-1 and TRBJ2-5; no reliable D call. The CDR3 covers 16 residues. V lost 0 bases to trimming and J lost 1 base, with 13 bases between them. The germline V gene encodes CDR1 SGHRS and CDR2 YFSETQ. In DNA form, the CDR3 reads TGCGCCAGCAGCTTGGAGGGCGCGACGGTCCAAGAGACCCAGTACTTC. The encoded protein is CASSLEGATVQETQYF.

Worth noting for this clonotype: At one end, the junction sequence differs from germline, possibly due to a read error. The chain joins TRBV7-9 to TRBJ1-2; D possibly corresponds to TRBD1 (6 bases). The length of the CDR3 is 15 residues. The germline gives CDR1 SEHNR, CDR2 FQNEAQ (reference sequence). The CDR3 loop is CAGSASGQLNYGYTF. The CDR3 DNA sequence: TGTGCCGGCAGCGCCTCCGGACAGCTTAACTATGGCTACACCTTC.

This clonotype was recorded at least ten times. J is TRBJ2-1 and V is TRBV4-1, with D maybe TRBD2 (5 bases). This CDR3 has 14 residues. CDR1 is MGHRA and CDR2 is YSYEKL in the germline V gene. V was trimmed by 7 bases and J by 5 bases, leaving 15 bases between them. Here the CDR3 reads CASKDAGVNNEQFF. The CDR3 DNA follows: TGCGCCAGCAAAGACGCCGGGGTAAACAATGAGCAGTTCTTC.

V usage is TRBV20-1 and J usage is TRBJ2-1, with 7 bases that match TRBD2. Germline CDR1 DFQATT, CDR2 SNEGSKA (reference sequence). The CDR3 totals 12 residues. The V gene end was trimmed by 5 bases and the J gene end by 6 bases; junction bases not matched to a gene: 4. CDR3 loop: CSASRESNEQFF. The CDR3 region has the DNA TGCAGTGCTTCGCGGGAGTCCAATGAGCAGTTCTTC.

The J gene is TRBJ2-1, the V gene TRBV27, with D maybe TRBD2 (6 bases). Germline values: CDR1 MNHEY, CDR2 SMNVEV (reference sequence). Deletions cut 6 bases from V and 9 bases from J, with 15 bases between. The CDR3 totals 13 residues. This CDR3 is CASRLGSGGEQFF. The CDR3, as DNA: TGTGCCAGCAGACTAGGTTCCGGGGGTGAGCAGTTCTTC.

The V gene is TRBV20-1, the J gene TRBJ2-2; D ambiguous. This CDR3 has 17 amino acids. V dropped 0 bases and J dropped 4 bases, with 18 bases sitting between them. CDR1 and CDR2 (germline): DFQATT, SNEGSKA (reference sequence). CDR3 amino acids: CSARDESVTPSTGELFF. DNA for the CDR3: TGCAGTGCTAGAGACGAATCCGTCACTCCGAGCACCGGGGAGCTGTTTTTT.

With regard to this clonotype: One end of the junction does not line up with germline, which may come from a read error. The rearrangement uses TRBV6-2 or TRBV6-3 and TRBJ2-7, with 10 nucleotides matching TRBD2. The CDR3 length is 16 residues. Germline V CDR1 and CDR2: MNHEY, SVGEGT. DNA for the CDR3: TGTGCCAGCAGTTACACCACTAGCGGGAATATATACGGGCAGTACTTC. Its protein is CASSYTTSGNIYGQYF.

In its sample, this clonotype was seen a few times. The rearrangement joins TRBV2 to TRBJ2-5, with D perhaps matching TRBD2 (6 bases). Trimming removed 6 bases from V and 0 bases from J, with 23 bases in between. Germline CDR1 reads SNHLY; CDR2 reads FYNNEI. The CDR3 runs to 18 residues. CDR3: CASSLPLEAGEYQETQYF. In nucleotides, the CDR3 is TGTGCCAGCAGCCTACCCTTGGAAGCGGGCGAGTACCAAGAGACCCAGTACTTC. Supplemented by reference TRBV2 and TRBJ2-5, the full variable domain reads EPEVTQTPSHQVTQMGQEVILRCVPISNHLYFYWYRQILGQKVEFLVSFYNNEISEKSEIFDDQFSVERPDGSNFTLKIRSTKLEDSAMYFCASSLPLEAGEYQETQYFGPGTRLLVL.

This chain links TRBV3-1 with TRBJ2-3; weak D call: TRBD2 (6 bases). Trimming took off 0 bases at V and 0 bases at J, with 22 bases between the two ends. Germline CDR1 reads LGHDT; CDR2 reads YNNKEL (reference sequence). The CDR3 runs 20 residues. Here the CDR3 reads CASSQESTKLAHRSTDTQYF. CDR3 DNA: TGTGCCAGCAGCCAAGAGTCGACCAAACTAGCTCACCGGAGCACAGATACGCAGTATTTT.

Regarding this clonotype: The junction and the germline gene differ at one end; a read error may be behind it. J is TRBJ2-1 and V is TRBV12-3 or TRBV12-4, with 7 bases aligning to TRBD1. This CDR3 spans 15 amino acids. The CDR3 sequence: CVSKPYRGSYNEQFF. The CDR3, as DNA: TGTGTCAGCAAACCTTACAGGGGCTCCTACAATGAGCAGTTCTTC.

This clonotype showed up just a few times. The chain has TRBV30 and TRBJ2-3; D is ambiguous. CDR1 is GTSNPN, CDR2 SVGIG, per germline (reference sequence). The CDR3 has 12 amino acids. Between the trimmed V and J ends, which lost 4 bases and 1 base, there was a span of 6 bases. CDR3 sequence (DNA): TGTGCCTGGAATCGGGGCACAGATACGCAGTATTTT. Translating gives CAWNRGTDTQYF.

The V gene is TRBV28, the J gene TRBJ2-5; D is possibly TRBD1 or TRBD2 (5 bases each). Germline V gene data show CDR1 as MDHEN and CDR2 as SYDVKM. The CDR3 has 16 residues. Deletions cut 7 bases from V and 3 bases from J, with 21 bases between. In DNA form, the CDR3 reads TGTGCCAGCACCCTACGGGGCGCTGGGGTGAAAGAGACCCAGTACTTC. Its translation: CASTLRGAGVKETQYF.